This TCR beta chain was identified during a study of blood T cell repertoires in COVID-19. Across the whole study: Italy, Spain and the United States were the sources of the convalescent and acute COVID-19 samples. T cells, B-cell-depleted T cells, or PBMCs supplied cDNA or gDNA.

The CDR3 is 13 amino acids. Trimming took off 1 base at V and 9 bases at J, with 11 bases between the two ends. In the source study's methods: Researchers report that nucleated cell counts were estimated from reference gene primer amplification. The table came from immunoSEQ multiplex PCR; TCRdb's copy has only in-frame clones and leaves some out. D and trimming come from the DNA, and the V and J calls and clone size come from that table. Of tens of thousands of clones in the sample, about 72% are singletons; the top ten hold about 15%. This TCR was sampled from a man between 65 and 80 years old with active or convalescent COVID-19. What was sequenced was peripheral blood. This sequence joins TRBV12-3 or TRBV12-4 and TRBJ2-3; D unresolved. The CDR3 region is CASSLVGRNTQYF. The CDR3 region has the DNA TGTGCCAGCAGTTTAGTTGGGCGCAACACGCAGTATTTT.